This record covers a single T cell receptor beta chain. The antigen is not known. Germline loops: CDR1 MDHEN, CDR2 SYDVKM. This CDR3 has 14 amino acids. Trimming removed 3 bases from V and 5 bases from J, with 11 bases in between. This entry is derived from a study of T cell responses to AZD1222 COVID-19 vaccine. Points from the study as a whole: Females made up more of the donors, who were largely white British, and clonal diversity may have come out too low. No repertoire was sampled before or during the peak T cell response, only after it. Baseline seropositives among AZD1222 recipients totaled only six or seven.

Sequencing used immunoSEQ multiplex PCR; TCRdb keeps in-frame clones, though not all of them. Among some 120,000 clones listed, around 90% were seen once. The material was peripheral blood, obtained on day 0 of AZD1222 vaccination. The chain is built from TRBV28 and TRBJ1-5; D possibly corresponds to TRBD1 (6 bases). This clonotype was obtained from an adult in good health. This CDR3 is CASSFGQPDQPQHF. CDR3 DNA sequence: TGTGCCAGCAGTTTCGGACAGCCAGATCAGCCCCAGCATTTT. Using reference TRBV28 and TRBJ1-5 for the parts outside the CDR3, the full variable domain is DVKVTQSSRYLVKRTGEKVFLECVQDMDHENMFWYRQDPGLGLRLIYFSYDVKMKEKGDIPEGYSVSREKKERFSLILESASTNQTSMYLCASSFGQPDQPQHFGDGTRLSIL.